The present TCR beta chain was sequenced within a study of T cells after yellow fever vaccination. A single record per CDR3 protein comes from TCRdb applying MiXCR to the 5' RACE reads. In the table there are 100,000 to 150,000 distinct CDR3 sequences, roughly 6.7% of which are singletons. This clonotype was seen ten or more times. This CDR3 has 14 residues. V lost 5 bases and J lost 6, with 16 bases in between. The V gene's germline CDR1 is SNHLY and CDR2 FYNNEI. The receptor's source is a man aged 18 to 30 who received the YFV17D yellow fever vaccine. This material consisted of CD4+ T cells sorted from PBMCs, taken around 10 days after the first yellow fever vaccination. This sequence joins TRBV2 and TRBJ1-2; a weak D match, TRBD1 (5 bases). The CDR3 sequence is CASSPRFQGHGYTF. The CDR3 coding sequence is TGTGCCAGCAGTCCCAGGTTCCAGGGACATGGCTACACCTTC. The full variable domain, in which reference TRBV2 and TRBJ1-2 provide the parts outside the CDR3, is EPEVTQTPSHQVTQMGQEVILRCVPISNHLYFYWYRQILGQKVEFLVSFYNNEISEKSEIFDDQFSVERPDGSNFTLKIRSTKLEDSAMYFCASSPRFQGHGYTFGSGTRLTVV.